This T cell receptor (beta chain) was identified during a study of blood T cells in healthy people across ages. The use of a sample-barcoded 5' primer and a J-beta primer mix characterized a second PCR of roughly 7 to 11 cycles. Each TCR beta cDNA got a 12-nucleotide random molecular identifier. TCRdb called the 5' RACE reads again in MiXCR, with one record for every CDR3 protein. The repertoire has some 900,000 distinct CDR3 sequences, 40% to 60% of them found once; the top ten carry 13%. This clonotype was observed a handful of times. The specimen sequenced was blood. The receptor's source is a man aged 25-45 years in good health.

DNA of the CDR3: TGCGCCAGCAGCCAAGTCCCCACAGATACGCAGTATTTT. Translated: CASSQVPTDTQYF. This chain links TRBV4-3 with TRBJ2-3; D remains ambiguous. Germline V CDR1 and CDR2: LGHNA, YSLEER. CDR3 size: 13 residues. V was shortened by 1 base and J by 2 bases, with 4 bases between the two germline ends.